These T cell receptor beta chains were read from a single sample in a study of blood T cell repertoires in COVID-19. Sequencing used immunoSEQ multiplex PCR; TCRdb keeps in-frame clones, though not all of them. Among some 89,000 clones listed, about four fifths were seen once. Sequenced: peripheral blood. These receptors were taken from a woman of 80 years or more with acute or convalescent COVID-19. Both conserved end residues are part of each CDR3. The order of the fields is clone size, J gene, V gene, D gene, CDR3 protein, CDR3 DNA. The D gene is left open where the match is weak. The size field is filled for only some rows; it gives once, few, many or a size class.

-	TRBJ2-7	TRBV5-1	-	CASSLYPTSPEQYF	TGCGCCAGCAGCTTGTATCCTACGTCTCCCGAGCAGTACTTC
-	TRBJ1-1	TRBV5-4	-	CASSLGGGGIGNTEAFF	TGTGCCAGCAGCTTGGGAGGGGGGGGCATTGGGAACACTGAAGCTTTCTTT
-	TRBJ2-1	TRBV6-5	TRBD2	CASSYSMIAGGTEQFF	TGTGCCAGCAGTTACTCGATGATAGCGGGGGGGACTGAGCAGTTCTTC
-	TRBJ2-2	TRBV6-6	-	CASSVTGSGELFF	TGTGCCAGCAGCGTTACAGGGTCCGGGGAGCTGTTTTTT
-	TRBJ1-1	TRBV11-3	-	CASSLSAGTEAFF	TGTGCCAGCAGTCTTTCGGCGGGCACTGAAGCTTTCTTT
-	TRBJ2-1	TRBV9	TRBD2	CASSTGLAGGLNEQFF	TGTGCCAGCAGCACCGGACTAGCGGGGGGATTGAATGAGCAGTTCTTC
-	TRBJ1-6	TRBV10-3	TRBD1	CAIMETGVNSPLHF	TGTGCCATCATGGAGACAGGGGTAAATTCACCCCTCCACTTT
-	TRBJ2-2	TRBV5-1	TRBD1	CASSFFGTGKHRELFF	TGCGCCAGCAGCTTCTTCGGGACAGGGAAACATCGGGAGCTGTTTTTT
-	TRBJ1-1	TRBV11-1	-	CASSLGGNTEAFF	TGTGCCAGCAGCTTAGGAGGGAACACTGAAGCTTTCTTT
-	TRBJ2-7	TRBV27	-	CASSPGLGASYEQYF	TGTGCCAGCAGTCCAGGTCTAGGGGCCTCCTACGAGCAGTACTTC
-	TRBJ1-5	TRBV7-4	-	CASNGQYSNQPQHF	TGTGCCTCCAATGGGCAGTATAGCAATCAGCCCCAGCATTTT
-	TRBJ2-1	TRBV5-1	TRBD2	CASSLVAGSKNEQFF	TGCGCCAGCAGCTTGGTAGCGGGGAGTAAAAATGAGCAGTTCTTC
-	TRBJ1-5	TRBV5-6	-	CASSWGPGEVNQPQHF	TGTGCCAGCAGCTGGGGTCCGGGAGAGGTCAATCAGCCCCAGCATTTT
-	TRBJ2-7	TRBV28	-	CASSSGTIYSYEQYF	TGTGCCAGCAGCTCCGGGACAATATACTCCTACGAGCAGTACTTC
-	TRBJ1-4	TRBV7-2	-	CASSLQAATNEKLFF	TGTGCCAGCAGCTTACAGGCAGCAACTAATGAAAAACTGTTTTTT
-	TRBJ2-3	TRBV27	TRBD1	CASSFDRGPQDTQYF	TGTGCCAGCAGTTTTGACAGGGGACCCCAAGATACGCAGTATTTT
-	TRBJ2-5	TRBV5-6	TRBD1	CASSYSGGMETQYF	TGTGCCAGCAGCTATTCAGGGGGCATGGAGACCCAGTACTTC
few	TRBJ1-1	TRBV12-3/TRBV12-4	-	CASSSDSTEAFF	TGTGCCAGCAGTTCGGACAGCACTGAAGCTTTCTTT
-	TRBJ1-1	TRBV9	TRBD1	CASSPEPGTGAEDTEAFF	TGTGCCAGCAGCCCCGAACCCGGGACAGGGGCGGAGGACACTGAAGCTTTCTTT
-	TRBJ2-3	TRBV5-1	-	CASSLASKGTDTQYF	TGCGCCAGCAGCTTGGCGAGTAAGGGGACAGATACGCAGTATTTT
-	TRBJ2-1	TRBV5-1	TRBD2	CASSRTSGNNEQFF	TGCGCCAGCAGCAGGACTAGCGGTAACAATGAGCAGTTCTTC
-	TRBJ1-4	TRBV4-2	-	CASSQEPERGTTNEKLFF	TGTGCCAGCAGCCAAGAGCCCGAACGGGGGACCACTAATGAAAAACTGTTTTTT
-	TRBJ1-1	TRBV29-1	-	CSSWGGVNTEAFF	TGCAGCTCTTGGGGGGGCGTGAACACTGAAGCTTTCTTT
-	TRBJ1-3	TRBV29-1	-	CSVEQGFSGNTIYF	TGCAGCGTGGAACAGGGTTTCTCTGGAAACACCATATATTTT
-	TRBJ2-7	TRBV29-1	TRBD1	CSVEVTGVYEQYF	TGCAGCGTTGAAGTAACAGGGGTGTACGAGCAGTACTTC
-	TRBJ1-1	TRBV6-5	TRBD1	CASSSWTGANTEAFF	TGTGCCAGCAGTTCCTGGACAGGGGCGAACACTGAAGCTTTCTTT
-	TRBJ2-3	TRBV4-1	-	CASSQVGQDTQYF	TGCGCCAGCAGCCAAGTTGGCCAAGATACGCAGTATTTT
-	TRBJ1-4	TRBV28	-	CASSQQGTNEKLFF	TGTGCCAGCAGTCAACAGGGAACTAATGAAAAACTGTTTTTT
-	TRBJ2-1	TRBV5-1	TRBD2	CASSLQLAGIGAPNEQFF	TGCGCCAGCAGCTTGCAACTAGCGGGAATCGGGGCCCCCAATGAGCAGTTCTTC
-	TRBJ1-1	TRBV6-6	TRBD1	CASRDLQGTEAFF	TGTGCCAGCAGGGACCTACAGGGGACTGAAGCTTTCTTT
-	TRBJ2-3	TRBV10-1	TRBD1	CASSAAGGRRDTQYF	TGCGCCAGCAGTGCGGCAGGGGGCCGTAGAGATACGCAGTATTTT
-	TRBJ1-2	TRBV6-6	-	CASSPLPGSSYGYTF	TGTGCCAGCAGCCCCCTCCCGGGTTCGTCCTATGGCTACACCTTC
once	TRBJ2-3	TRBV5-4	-	CASSLGVSNTDTQYF	TGTGCCAGCAGCTTGGGTGTCAGTAACACAGATACGCAGTATTTT
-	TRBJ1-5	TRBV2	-	CASSESQNGNQPQHF	TGTGCCAGCAGTGAATCCCAGAATGGCAATCAGCCCCAGCATTTT
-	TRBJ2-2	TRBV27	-	CASSPQVIGELFF	TGTGCCAGCAGTCCCCAAGTTATTGGCGAGCTGTTTTTT
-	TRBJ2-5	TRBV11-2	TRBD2	CASSLVGLEETQYF	TGTGCCAGCAGCTTAGTAGGACTAGAAGAGACCCAGTACTTC
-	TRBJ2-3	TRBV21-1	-	CASSKGGQREGTDTQYF	TGTGCCAGCAGCAAAGGGGGGCAGCGGGAGGGCACAGATACGCAGTATTTT
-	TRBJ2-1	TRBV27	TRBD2	CASSWGLAGGNNEQFF	TGTGCCAGCAGTTGGGGACTAGCGGGGGGAAATAATGAGCAGTTCTTC
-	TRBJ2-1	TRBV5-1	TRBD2	CASSQTSGSNEQFF	TGCGCCAGCAGCCAAACTAGCGGGAGCAATGAGCAGTTCTTC
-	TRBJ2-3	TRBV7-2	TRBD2	CATSLASGGASRDTQYF	TGTGCCACCTCCCTGGCAAGCGGGGGGGCTTCACGAGATACGCAGTATTTT
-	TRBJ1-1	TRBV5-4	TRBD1	CASSQGQAMNTEAFF	TGTGCCAGCAGCCAGGGACAGGCAATGAACACTGAAGCTTTCTTT
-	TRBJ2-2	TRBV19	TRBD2	CASSMKERGVGELFF	TGTGCCAGTAGTATGAAGGAGCGGGGGGTCGGGGAGCTGTTTTTT
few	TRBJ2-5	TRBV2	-	CASSGSGETQYF	TGTGCCAGCAGTGGCAGCGGGGAGACCCAGTACTTC
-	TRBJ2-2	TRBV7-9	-	CASSLGGGTGELFF	TGTGCCAGCAGCTTAGGGGGCGGAACCGGGGAGCTGTTTTTT
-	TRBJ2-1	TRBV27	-	CASSLSYIAGQPYNEQFF	TGTGCCAGCAGTTTATCGTATATAGCGGGACAGCCCTACAATGAGCAGTTCTTC
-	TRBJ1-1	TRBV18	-	CASSPSGGGTEAFF	TGTGCCAGCTCACCCTCGGGGGGGGGCACTGAAGCTTTCTTT
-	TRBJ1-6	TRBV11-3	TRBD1	CASSSTGVNSPLHF	TGTGCCAGCAGCTCAACAGGGGTCAATTCACCCCTCCACTTT
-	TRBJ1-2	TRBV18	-	CASSPRRVGVNYGYTF	TGTGCCAGCTCACCACGTCGAGTAGGGGTCAACTATGGCTACACCTTC
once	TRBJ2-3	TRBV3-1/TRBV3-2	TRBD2	CASSHVRGGTDTQYF	TGTGCCAGCAGCCATGTGCGGGGGGGCACAGATACGCAGTATTTT
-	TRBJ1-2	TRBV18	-	CASSPPTVTNYGYTF	TGTGCCAGCTCACCTCCGACAGTGACTAACTATGGCTACACCTTC
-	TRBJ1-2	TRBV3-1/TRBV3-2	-	CASSQDLGGYGYTF	TGTGCCAGCAGCCAAGACCTCGGGGGCTATGGCTACACCTTC
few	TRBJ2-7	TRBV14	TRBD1	CASSQEGLGGQGHYEQYF	TGTGCCAGCAGCCAAGAGGGTTTAGGAGGACAGGGGCATTACGAGCAGTACTTC
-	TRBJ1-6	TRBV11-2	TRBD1	CASSTGQGNSPLHF	TGTGCCAGCAGCACTGGACAGGGAAATTCACCCCTCCACTTT
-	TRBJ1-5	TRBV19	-	CASSIVGEAINQPQHF	TGTGCCAGTAGTATAGTTGGGGAGGCCATCAATCAGCCCCAGCATTTT
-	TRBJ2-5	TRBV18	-	CASSPLPRETQYF	TGTGCCAGCTCACCATTGCCCAGGGAGACCCAGTACTTC
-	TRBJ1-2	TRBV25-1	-	CASSEGQLYGYTF	TGTGCCAGCAGTGAGGGGCAGCTCTATGGCTACACCTTC
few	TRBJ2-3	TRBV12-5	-	CASGPTASTDTQYF	TGTGCTAGTGGACCGACAGCTAGCACAGATACGCAGTATTTT
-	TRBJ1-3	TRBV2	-	CASKPAQGPGNTIYF	TGTGCCAGCAAGCCGGCTCAGGGCCCTGGAAACACCATATATTTT
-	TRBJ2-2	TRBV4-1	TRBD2	CASSLGGLGRGELFF	TGCGCCAGCAGCTTGGGGGGACTAGGCCGCGGGGAGCTGTTTTTT